This is a list of T cell receptor beta chains from one sample in a study of cytomegalovirus exposure and HLA in healthy donors. Assay used: immunoSEQ multiplex PCR; TCRdb lists only in-frame clones, some missing. The table has some 110,000 clones, around 64% seen once; the top ten hold approximately 9.4%. Sequenced input: PBMCs. The source of these receptors is a man younger than 45 in good health and CMV-seropositive. Both conserved end residues are part of each CDR3. The D gene is left open where the match is weak. Some rows have no size entry. The others give once, few or many, or a class for an expanded clone.

D gene: .; clone size: .; CDR3 length: 15; J gene: TRBJ1-5; V gene: TRBV10-3; CDR3 DNA: TGTGCCATCAGTGAGTCGGCAACCGGCAATCAGCCCCAGCATTTT; CDR3 protein: CAISESATGNQPQHF
D gene: .; clone size: once; CDR3 length: 15; J gene: TRBJ2-6; V gene: TRBV5-1; CDR3 DNA: TGCGCCAGCAGCTTGGAGCGGTCTGGGGCCAACGTCCTGACTTTC; CDR3 protein: CASSLERSGANVLTF
D gene: .; clone size: .; CDR3 length: 18; J gene: TRBJ1-1; V gene: TRBV7-3; CDR3 DNA: TGTGCCGGCAGCTTATATAACTCGCCTGGAGGGTTTTCAACTGAAGCTTTCTTT; CDR3 protein: CAGSLYNSPGGFSTEAFF
D gene: TRBD1; clone size: .; CDR3 length: 16; J gene: TRBJ1-2; V gene: TRBV25-1; CDR3 DNA: TGTGCCAGCAGGTCACAGGGGGCCGCGGGGTACGATGGCTACACCTTC; CDR3 protein: CASRSQGAAGYDGYTF
D gene: .; clone size: .; CDR3 length: 17; J gene: TRBJ2-6; V gene: TRBV27; CDR3 DNA: TGTGCCAGCAGTCGTCAGACAGGTTCTACTGGGGCCAACGTCCTGACTTTC; CDR3 protein: CASSRQTGSTGANVLTF
D gene: TRBD1; clone size: few; CDR3 length: 14; J gene: TRBJ1-4; V gene: TRBV27; CDR3 DNA: TGTGCCAGCAGTTTTAGGGGGCGATATGAAAAACTGTTTTTT; CDR3 protein: CASSFRGRYEKLFF
D gene: .; clone size: .; CDR3 length: 15; J gene: TRBJ1-3; V gene: TRBV7-6; CDR3 DNA: TGTGCCAGCAGTTTAACGGGGGGGACTGGAAACACCATATATTTT; CDR3 protein: CASSLTGGTGNTIYF
D gene: .; clone size: .; CDR3 length: 14; J gene: TRBJ1-2; V gene: TRBV9; CDR3 DNA: TGTGCCAGCAGCACCCCTACAGGGCTCTATGGCTACACCTTC; CDR3 protein: CASSTPTGLYGYTF
D gene: TRBD2; clone size: .; CDR3 length: 12; J gene: TRBJ2-7; V gene: TRBV19; CDR3 DNA: TGTGCCAGTAATGATCGGGGGGACGAGCAGTACTTC; CDR3 protein: CASNDRGDEQYF
D gene: .; clone size: .; CDR3 length: 15; J gene: TRBJ2-2; V gene: TRBV5-1; CDR3 DNA: TGCGCCAGCAGCTTGGCGGGGTCGTACACCGGGGAGCTGTTTTTT; CDR3 protein: CASSLAGSYTGELFF
D gene: .; clone size: .; CDR3 length: 15; J gene: TRBJ1-1; V gene: TRBV5-1; CDR3 DNA: TGCGCCAGCAGCTTGATTGGACAGCCGAACACTGAAGCTTTCTTT; CDR3 protein: CASSLIGQPNTEAFF
D gene: TRBD1; clone size: once; CDR3 length: 17; J gene: TRBJ2-7; V gene: TRBV4-1; CDR3 DNA: TGCGCCAGCAGCCAAGACCCGACAGGGGGAATCTCCTACGAGCAGTACTTC; CDR3 protein: CASSQDPTGGISYEQYF
D gene: TRBD2; clone size: few; CDR3 length: 18; J gene: TRBJ2-3; V gene: TRBV4-1; CDR3 DNA: TGCGCCAGCAGCCAAGATCAAGGCACTAGCGGCCGCCGCGCTACGCAGTATTTT; CDR3 protein: CASSQDQGTSGRRATQYF
D gene: TRBD1; clone size: .; CDR3 length: 16; J gene: TRBJ2-2; V gene: TRBV5-1; CDR3 DNA: TGCGCCAGCAGCTCCGGGACAGGGGCAAACACCGGGGAGCTGTTTTTT; CDR3 protein: CASSSGTGANTGELFF
D gene: .; clone size: .; CDR3 length: 12; J gene: TRBJ2-2; V gene: TRBV29-1; CDR3 DNA: TGCAGTGGGTGGCGGGGCACCGGGGAGCTGTTTTTT; CDR3 protein: CSGWRGTGELFF
D gene: TRBD2; clone size: .; CDR3 length: 17; J gene: TRBJ2-1; V gene: TRBV6-1; CDR3 DNA: TGTGCCAGCAGTGAATCTCCAGCGGGGGGTGCCTACAATGAGCAGTTCTTC; CDR3 protein: CASSESPAGGAYNEQFF
D gene: .; clone size: .; CDR3 length: 12; J gene: TRBJ1-6; V gene: TRBV5-1; CDR3 DNA: TGCGCCAGCAGCTTGGAGAGATCACCCCTCCACTTT; CDR3 protein: CASSLERSPLHF
D gene: .; clone size: once; CDR3 length: 16; J gene: TRBJ2-2; V gene: TRBV11-2; CDR3 DNA: TGTGCCAGCAGCTTAGGGACCAGGAGCGGCACCGGGGAGCTGTTTTTT; CDR3 protein: CASSLGTRSGTGELFF
D gene: .; clone size: few; CDR3 length: 16; J gene: TRBJ2-3; V gene: TRBV7-9; CDR3 DNA: TGTGCCAGCAGCCTGGGACAAGCTACTAGCACAGATACGCAGTATTTT; CDR3 protein: CASSLGQATSTDTQYF
D gene: TRBD1; clone size: .; CDR3 length: 14; J gene: TRBJ2-7; V gene: TRBV9; CDR3 DNA: TGTGCCAGCAGCGTAGGGGACAGGGGATACGAGCAGTACTTC; CDR3 protein: CASSVGDRGYEQYF
D gene: TRBD1; clone size: .; CDR3 length: 15; J gene: TRBJ2-7; V gene: TRBV11-3; CDR3 DNA: TGTGCCAGCAGCACGACGACAGGGGGGCGGTACGAGCAGTACTTC; CDR3 protein: CASSTTTGGRYEQYF
D gene: .; clone size: few; CDR3 length: 13; J gene: TRBJ1-6; V gene: TRBV18; CDR3 DNA: TGTGCCAGCTCACCGGGACAATTTTCACCCCTCCACTTT; CDR3 protein: CASSPGQFSPLHF
D gene: .; clone size: once; CDR3 length: 14; J gene: TRBJ1-1; V gene: TRBV5-1; CDR3 DNA: TGCGCCAGCAGAACTGACCGGGGGACCTATGAAGCTTTCTTT; CDR3 protein: CASRTDRGTYEAFF
D gene: .; clone size: .; CDR3 length: 15; J gene: TRBJ1-4; V gene: TRBV5-1; CDR3 DNA: TGCGCCAGCAGCTTGGGAGCAACAACTAATGAAAAACTGTTTTTT; CDR3 protein: CASSLGATTNEKLFF
D gene: TRBD2; clone size: few; CDR3 length: 15; J gene: TRBJ2-1; V gene: TRBV9; CDR3 DNA: TGTGCCAGCAGCGTAGGGGGGGGCTCCTACAATGAGCAGTTCTTC; CDR3 protein: CASSVGGGSYNEQFF